A single sample gave rise to the 4 T cell receptor beta chains below, sequenced in a study of blood T cell repertoires in COVID-19. Only in-frame clones appear in the TCRdb table, and some are missing; sequencing was by immunoSEQ multiplex PCR. The table has nearly 300,000 clones, around 85% seen once. Sequences were obtained from peripheral blood. Receptor source: a human donor with COVID-19, enrolled during active disease. The donor label of this sample is uncertain.

The V gene is TRBV19, the J gene TRBJ1-3; D call uncertain. The germline gives CDR1 LNHDA, CDR2 SQIVND (reference sequence). The CDR3 sequence is 15 residues long. V shed 5 bases and J shed 2 bases, with 13 bases lying between them. The CDR3 region has the DNA TGTGCCAGTAGTGGGAGGACCTTCACTGGAAACACCATATATTTT. The encoded protein is CASSGRTFTGNTIYF.

The chain combines TRBV9 with TRBJ1-3, with D maybe TRBD1 (6 bases). V lost 0 bases and J 0 bases, leaving 10 bases between the germline ends. This CDR3 contains 16 residues. The germline CDR1 and CDR2 sequences are SGDLS and YYNGEE. CDR3 DNA sequence: TGTGCCAGCAGCGTAGCAGGACAGCTCTCTGGAAACACCATATATTTT. The encoded protein is CASSVAGQLSGNTIYF.

In nucleotides, the CDR3 is TGTGCCAGCAGCGTAGTGAGGTCAGGGGGCGATGGCTACACCTTC. This translates into CASSVVRSGGDGYTF. The chain combines TRBV9 with TRBJ1-2, with TRBD1 matching 8 bases. V dropped 0 bases and J dropped 6; count of bases not matched to a gene: 7. This CDR3 has 15 amino acids. CDR1 is SGDLS and CDR2 is YYNGEE in the germline V gene.

The V call is TRBV5-4, the J call TRBJ2-3, with a possible D match to TRBD2 (6 bases). CDR1 is SGHNT and CDR2 is YYREEE in the germline V gene (reference sequence). The length of the CDR3 is 14 residues. V was pared by 3 bases and J by 2 bases, with 10 bases between. CDR3 sequence (DNA): TGTGCCAGCAGCTGGGACTCCTCCACAGATACGCAGTATTTT. Its protein is CASSWDSSTDTQYF.